This T cell receptor (beta chain) comes out of a study of chemoradiotherapy in HPV16-positive cancers. Across the study: A couple of HPV16-positive patients' cells yielded candidate HPV-specific clones and common motifs.

Worth noting for this clone: Its antigen is as yet unknown.

Study-wide results and limits: For HPV16-positive patients, expanding HPV-responsive T cells associated with longer recurrence-free survival. During treatment, candidate HPV-specific clones and E7-related motifs expanded in tumor. Functional assays defining HPV-specific T cells used only a couple of HPV16-positive patients.

Method: immunoSEQ multiplex PCR; TCRdb's copy keeps in-frame clones and lacks some. The table includes over 20,000 clones, roughly nine tenths detected once. The sample here was blood, taken from a patient who underwent chemoradiotherapy. The sequence derives from a human donor with HPV-associated anogenital cancer.

In DNA form, the CDR3 reads TGTGCCAGCAGCAGAAAACGGGGCGCGAAGAACACTGAAGCTTTCTTT. Protein: CASSRKRGAKNTEAFF. The genes are TRBV25-1 and TRBJ1-1; D might be TRBD1 (5 bases). Germline V lookup: CDR1 MGHDK, CDR2 SYGVNS. Trimming pared 6 bases from V and 1 base from J, leaving 18 bases between. The CDR3 totals 16 residues.